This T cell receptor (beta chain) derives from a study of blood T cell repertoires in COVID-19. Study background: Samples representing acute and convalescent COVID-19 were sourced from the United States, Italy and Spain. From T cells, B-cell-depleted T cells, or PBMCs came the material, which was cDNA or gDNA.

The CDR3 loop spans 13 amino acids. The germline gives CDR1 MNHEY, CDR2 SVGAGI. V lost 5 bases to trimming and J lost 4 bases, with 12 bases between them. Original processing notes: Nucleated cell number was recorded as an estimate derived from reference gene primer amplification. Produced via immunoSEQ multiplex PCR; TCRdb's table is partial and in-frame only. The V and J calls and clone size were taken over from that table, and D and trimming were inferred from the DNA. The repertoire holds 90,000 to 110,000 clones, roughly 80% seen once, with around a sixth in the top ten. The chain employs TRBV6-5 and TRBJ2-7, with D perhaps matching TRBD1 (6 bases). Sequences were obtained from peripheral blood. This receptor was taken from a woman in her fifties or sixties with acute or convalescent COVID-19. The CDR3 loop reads CASSTQGEYEQYF. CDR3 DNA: TGTGCCAGCAGTACACAGGGTGAGTACGAGCAGTACTTC.